What follows are 20 T cell receptor beta chains derived from one specimen sequenced in a study of T cell repertoires in cytomegalovirus infection. Via MiXCR, TCRdb re-called the reads, giving one row per CDR3 protein. There are about a million distinct CDR3 sequences in the sample; around 30% occur only once, and over 11% lies in the top ten. What these receptors recognize is not known. The source was cultured CD8+ T cells from PBMCs, collected from culture after CMV antigen stimulation. The receptors here all came from a human donor in good health (CMV status not recorded). Some clones in this sample may be carry-over from other donors' samples.

This clonotype was detected only a few times. The chain is built from TRBV25-1 and TRBJ1-1; possible D gene TRBD1, 6 bases. Between the trimmed V and J ends, which lost 6 bases and 2 bases, there was a span of 16 bases. There are 15 residues in the CDR3. Per the germline V gene, CDR1 is MGHDK and CDR2 is SYGVNS. For the CDR3, the DNA is TGTGCCAGCAGGTCGGTGGGGGCGGTTAACACTGAAGCTTTCTTT. Protein: CASRSVGAVNTEAFF.

The table lists this clonotype with many counts. This sequence joins TRBV7-2 and TRBJ2-1; tentatively, D is TRBD1 (6 bases). Trimming cost V 5 bases and J 14 bases, with 22 bases left between them. The V gene's germline CDR1 is SGHTA and CDR2 FQGNSA. This CDR3 contains 14 residues. DNA of the CDR3: TGTGCCAGCAGCGCGGACAGCTTACAATCATACGAGTTCTTC. Protein: CASSADSLQSYEFF. Complete variable domain (other parts from reference TRBV7-2 and TRBJ2-1): GAGVSQSPSNKVTEKGKDVELRCDPISGHTALYWYRQSLGQGLEFLIYFQGNSAPDKSGLPSDRFSAERTGGSVSTLTIQRTQQEDSAVYLCASSADSLQSYEFFGPGTRLTVL.

The chain links TRBV19 to TRBJ2-1; the D gene is possibly TRBD2 (5 bases). Germline V lookup: CDR1 LNHDA, CDR2 SQIVND (reference sequence). The CDR3 totals 16 residues. The V end was cut by 1 base, the J end by 7 bases, with 17 bases between. This chain's CDR3 is CASSIGPRGTGNEQFF. For the CDR3, the DNA is TGTGCCAGTAGTATAGGACCCCGGGGAACTGGGAATGAGCAGTTCTTC.

This rearrangement joins TRBV6-5 to TRBJ2-3; TRBD2 aligns across 7 bases. The CDR3 loop spans 15 amino acids. CDR1 is MNHEY, CDR2 SVGAGI, per germline. V lost 1 base to trimming and J lost 4 bases; unmatched junction nucleotides: 5. The CDR3 spells CASSYFYRGADTQYF. The CDR3 bases are TGTGCCAGCAGTTACTTTTACCGGGGGGCAGATACGCAGTATTTT.

This clonotype was seen a handful of times. The chain has TRBV13 and TRBJ2-7; TRBD2 matches 7 bases. The CDR3 sequence is 14 residues long. V dropped 7 bases and J dropped 3; count of bases not matched to a gene: 9. Germline CDR1 PRHDT, CDR2 FYEKMQ (reference sequence). CDR3 sequence reads: CASTDGRRIYEQYF. DNA of the CDR3: TGTGCCAGCACCGACGGGAGGAGAATCTACGAGCAGTACTTC.

The chain carries TRBV27 and TRBJ1-2, with unresolved D. The V and J ends lost 3 bases and 0 bases respectively, with 8 bases between them. This CDR3 is 14 amino acids long. CDR1 and CDR2 (germline): MNHEY, SMNVEV (reference sequence). The CDR3 loop is CASSFVGTNYGYTF. The CDR3 DNA sequence: TGTGCCAGCAGTTTTGTGGGTACTAACTATGGCTACACCTTC.

This clonotype was seen more than once but under ten times. The rearrangement joins TRBV2 to TRBJ2-1; no reliable D call. V was trimmed by 9 bases and J by 10 bases, leaving 16 bases between them. The CDR3 consists of 12 residues. Germline CDR1 SNHLY, CDR2 FYNNEI. This chain's CDR3 is CASLLSLPEQFF. In nucleotides, the CDR3 is TGTGCCAGTTTGCTGAGCCTCCCAGAGCAGTTCTTC.

V usage is TRBV6-1 and J usage is TRBJ2-6; D is ambiguous. Trimming took 6 bases from V and 2 from J, leaving 14 bases between them. Per the germline V gene, CDR1 is MNHNS and CDR2 is SASEGT. The CDR3 contains 16 residues. DNA for the CDR3: TGTGCCAGCAGCCCGAGTGTGTGGGCTGGGGCCAACGTCCTGACTTTC. Its translation: CASSPSVWAGANVLTF.

The rearrangement joins TRBV5-5 to TRBJ1-1; the D is unclear. Trimming left V 0 bases short and J 10 bases short, with 7 bases between. From germline, CDR1 is SGHKS and CDR2 YYEKEE (reference sequence). This CDR3 is built from 11 residues. The CDR3, as DNA: TGTGCCAGCAGCTTGGCGGGGTCAGCTTTCTTT. Translated, it gives CASSLAGSAFF.

This chain uses TRBV7-6 with TRBJ2-7, with a tentative D call TRBD2 (5 bases). The length of the CDR3 is 15 residues. Germline V gene sequence: CDR1 SGHVS, CDR2 FNYEAQ. V was cut by 7 bases and J by 6 bases, with 22 bases left in between. As DNA, the CDR3 is TGTGCCAGCACCCCTGGAGGTGGTCGATCCGTCGAGCAGTACGTC. Amino acids: CASTPGGGRSVEQYV.

V is TRBV9 and J is TRBJ1-1; the D gene is possibly TRBD1 (6 bases). CDR1 is SGDLS and CDR2 is YYNGEE in the germline V gene. V was pared by 3 bases and J by 8 bases, with 11 bases between. The CDR3 is 12 amino acids. The CDR3 DNA follows: TGTGCCAGCAGCGCCGAGGGGGACGAAGCTTTCTTT. It is translated as CASSAEGDEAFF.

The chain joins TRBV6-1 to TRBJ2-7; tentative D call: TRBD1 (6 bases). The CDR3 contains 12 residues. CDR1 MNHNS and CDR2 SASEGT come from the germline V gene. The ends were cut back, 6 bases at V and 4 bases at J, with 10 bases in the middle. CDR3 sequence: CASRQGLYEQYV. As DNA, the CDR3 is TGTGCCAGCAGACAGGGTTTGTACGAGCAGTACGTC.

This chain's CDR3 is CASSPRGVGTEAFF. CDR3 nucleotides: TGTGCCAGCAGCCCTAGGGGAGTCGGCACTGAAGCTTTCTTT. The rearrangement uses TRBV7-9 and TRBJ1-1, with D tentatively TRBD1 (5 bases). V gave up 5 bases and J gave up 4 bases, with 14 bases separating them. This CDR3 spans 14 amino acids. In germline, CDR1 is SEHNR, CDR2 FQNEAQ (reference sequence).

The rearrangement uses TRBV12-3 or TRBV12-4 and TRBJ1-1, with TRBD1 as a possible D gene (6 bases). Deletions cut 5 bases from V and 7 bases from J, with 11 bases between. The CDR3 has 12 residues. CDR3 sequence reads: CASSVNRVEAFF. In DNA, the CDR3 is TGTGCCAGCAGTGTCAACAGGGTTGAAGCTTTCTTT.

This clonotype was seen once. The chain uses TRBV6-2 or TRBV6-3 and TRBJ1-1, with TRBD1 as a possible D gene (5 bases). V was shortened by 2 bases and J by 7 bases, with 14 bases between the two germline ends. The length of the CDR3 is 14 residues. The V gene's germline CDR1 is MNHEY and CDR2 SVGEGT. DNA of the CDR3: TGTGCCAGCAGTTACCTGGACATACTTCTTGAAGCTTTCTTT. Translated: CASSYLDILLEAFF.

This chain uses TRBV24-1 with TRBJ1-5, with 8 bases aligning to TRBD1. The CDR3 is made up of 16 amino acids. Trimming at V came to 4 bases and at J to 4 bases, leaving 8 bases not matched to a gene. Germline assignment: CDR1 KGHDR and CDR2 SFDVKD. CDR3 DNA sequence: TGTGCCACCAGTGACTCCGGACAGGGACGTAATCAGCCCCAGCATTTT. Its translation: CATSDSGQGRNQPQHF.

This clonotype was counted between two and nine times. The genes are TRBV11-2 and TRBJ2-1; the match to TRBD1 covers 11 bases. V lost 2 bases to trimming and J lost 8 bases; unmatched junction nucleotides: 5. This CDR3 region has 15 residues. CDR1 and CDR2 from the germline V gene are SGHAT and FQNNGV. For the CDR3, the DNA is TGTGCCAGCAGCTTACGGGACAGGGGGAGGGATGAGCAGTTCTTC. Protein: CASSLRDRGRDEQFF.

The V gene is TRBV5-6, the J gene TRBJ2-7; D ambiguous. CDR1 is SGHDT, CDR2 YYEEEE, per germline. This CDR3 spans 16 amino acids. V was clipped by 4 bases and J by 6 bases, with 23 bases between them. The DNA for the CDR3 is TGTGCCAGCAGCCTTCTCTGGACGCGGCTCTCACCCGAGCAGTACTTC. It translates to CASSLLWTRLSPEQYF.

This chain uses TRBV14 with TRBJ2-1; no definite D call. Per the germline V gene, CDR1 is SGHDN and CDR2 is FVKESK. The length of the CDR3 is 16 residues. With 1 base removed from V and 2 bases from J, the gap between germline ends came to 12 bases. The CDR3 loop reads CASSQAALGAYNEQFF. DNA for the CDR3: TGTGCCAGCAGCCAAGCCGCTCTTGGGGCCTACAATGAGCAGTTCTTC.

V and J are TRBV6-1 and TRBJ1-5; no clear D gene. V lost 3 bases and J lost 2, with 11 bases in between. Germline V gene data show CDR1 as MNHNS and CDR2 as SASEGT. The length of the CDR3 is 15 residues. CDR3 nucleotides: TGTGCCAGCAGTGACCCGGGCTGGGGCAATCAGCCCCAGCATTTT. It is translated as CASSDPGWGNQPQHF.